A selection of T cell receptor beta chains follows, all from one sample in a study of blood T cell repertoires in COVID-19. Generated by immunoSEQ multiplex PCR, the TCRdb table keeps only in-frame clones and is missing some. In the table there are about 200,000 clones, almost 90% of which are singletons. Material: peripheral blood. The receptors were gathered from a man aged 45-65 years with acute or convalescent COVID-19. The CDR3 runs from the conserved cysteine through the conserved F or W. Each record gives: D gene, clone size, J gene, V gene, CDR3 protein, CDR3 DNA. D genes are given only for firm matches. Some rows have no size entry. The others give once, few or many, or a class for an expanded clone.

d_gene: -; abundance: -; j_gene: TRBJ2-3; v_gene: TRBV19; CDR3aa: CASSIDTSTDTQYF; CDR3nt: TGTGCCAGTAGTATTGACACTAGCACAGATACGCAGTATTTT
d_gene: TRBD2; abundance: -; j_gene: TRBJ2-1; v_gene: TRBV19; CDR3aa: CASSRTSGGYNEQFF; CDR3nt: TGTGCCAGTAGTAGGACTAGCGGGGGGTACAATGAGCAGTTCTTC
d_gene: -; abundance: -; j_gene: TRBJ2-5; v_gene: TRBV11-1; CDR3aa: CASSQQETQYF; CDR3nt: TGTGCCAGCAGCCAACAAGAGACCCAGTACTTC
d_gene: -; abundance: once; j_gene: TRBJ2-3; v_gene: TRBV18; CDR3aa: CASSLQVLTDTQYF; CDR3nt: TGTGCCAGCTCATTGCAGGTTTTAACGGATACGCAGTATTTT
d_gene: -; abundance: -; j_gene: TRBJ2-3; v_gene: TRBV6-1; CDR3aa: CASSEMQVTFPDTQYF; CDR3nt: TGTGCCAGCAGTGAAATGCAGGTCACGTTCCCAGATACGCAGTATTTT
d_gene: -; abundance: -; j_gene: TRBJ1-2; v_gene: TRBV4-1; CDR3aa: CASSHPLQGSYGYTF; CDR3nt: TGCGCCAGCAGCCATCCACTACAGGGTTCCTATGGCTACACCTTC
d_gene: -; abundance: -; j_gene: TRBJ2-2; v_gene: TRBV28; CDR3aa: CASSRPSRTHNTGELFF; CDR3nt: TGTGCCAGCAGCCGCCCGTCCCGGACACACAACACCGGGGAGCTGTTTTTT
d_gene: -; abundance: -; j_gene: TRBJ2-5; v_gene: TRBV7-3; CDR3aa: CASSQTGTGETQYF; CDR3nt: TGTGCCAGCAGCCAAACAGGAACCGGGGAGACCCAGTACTTC
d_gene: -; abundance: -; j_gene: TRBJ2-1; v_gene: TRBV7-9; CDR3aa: CASSLVDEQFF; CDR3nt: TGTGCCAGCAGCTTAGTCGATGAGCAGTTCTTC
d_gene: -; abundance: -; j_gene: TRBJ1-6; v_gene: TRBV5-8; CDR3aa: CASSNTNSPLHF; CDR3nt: TGTGCCAGCAGCAATACAAATTCACCCCTCCACTTT
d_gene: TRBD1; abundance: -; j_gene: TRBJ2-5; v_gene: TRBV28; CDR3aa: CASSPTTYRGPETQYF; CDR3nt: TGTGCCAGCAGCCCTACGACCTACAGGGGACCAGAGACCCAGTACTTC
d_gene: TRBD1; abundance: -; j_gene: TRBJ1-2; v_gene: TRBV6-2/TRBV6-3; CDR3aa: CASSNPDRGLSDGYTF; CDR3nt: TGTGCCAGCAGCAACCCGGACAGGGGGCTTTCGGATGGCTACACCTTC
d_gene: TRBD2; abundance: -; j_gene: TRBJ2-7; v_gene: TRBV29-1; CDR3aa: CSVELAGGRSYEQYF; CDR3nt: TGCAGCGTCGAACTAGCGGGAGGGAGGTCCTACGAGCAGTACTTC
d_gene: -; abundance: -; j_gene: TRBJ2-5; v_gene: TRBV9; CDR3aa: CASSKGQGYQETQYF; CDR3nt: TGTGCCAGCAGCAAAGGGCAGGGTTATCAAGAGACCCAGTACTTC
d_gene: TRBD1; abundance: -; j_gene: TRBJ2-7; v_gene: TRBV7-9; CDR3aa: CASSSSWGQGLLEQYF; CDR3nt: TGTGCCAGCAGCAGTTCTTGGGGACAGGGCCTCCTCGAGCAGTACTTC
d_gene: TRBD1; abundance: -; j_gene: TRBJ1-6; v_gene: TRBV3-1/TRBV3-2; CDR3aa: CASSQGWTGYSPLHF; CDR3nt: TGTGCCAGCAGCCAAGGTTGGACAGGGTACTCACCCCTCCACTTT
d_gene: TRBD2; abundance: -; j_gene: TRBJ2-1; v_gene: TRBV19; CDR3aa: CASRRLAGANEQFF; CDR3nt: TGTGCCAGTAGAAGACTAGCGGGAGCTAATGAGCAGTTCTTC
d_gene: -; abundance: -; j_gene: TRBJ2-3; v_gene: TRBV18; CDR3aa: CASSQSGTDTQYF; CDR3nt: TGTGCCAGCTCACAAAGCGGTACAGATACGCAGTATTTT
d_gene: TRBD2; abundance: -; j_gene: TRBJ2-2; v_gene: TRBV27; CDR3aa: CASSYGTSVIGELFF; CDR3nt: TGTGCCAGCAGTTACGGGACTAGCGTTATCGGGGAGCTGTTTTTT
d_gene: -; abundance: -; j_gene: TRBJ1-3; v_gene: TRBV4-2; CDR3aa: CASSGRNTIYF; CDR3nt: TGTGCCAGCAGCGGGCGAAACACCATATATTTT
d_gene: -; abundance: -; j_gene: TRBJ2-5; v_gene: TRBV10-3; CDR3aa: CAIRETYQETQYF; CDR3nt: TGTGCCATCAGGGAGACTTACCAAGAGACCCAGTACTTC
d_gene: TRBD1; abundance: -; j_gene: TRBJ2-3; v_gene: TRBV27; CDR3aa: CASRPPGQVTDTQYF; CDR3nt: TGTGCCAGCAGACCCCCGGGACAGGTCACAGATACGCAGTATTTT
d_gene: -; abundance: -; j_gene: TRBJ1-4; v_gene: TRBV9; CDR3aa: CASSPRGVANEKLFF; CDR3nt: TGTGCCAGCAGCCCCCGGGGGGTTGCTAATGAAAAACTGTTTTTT
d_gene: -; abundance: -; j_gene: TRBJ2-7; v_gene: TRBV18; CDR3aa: CASSPGTEPYEQYF; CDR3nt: TGTGCCAGCTCACCAGGAACAGAACCTTACGAGCAGTACTTC
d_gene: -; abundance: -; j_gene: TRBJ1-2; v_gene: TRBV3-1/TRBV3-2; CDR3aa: CASSLSRVSGYTF; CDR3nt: TGTGCCAGCAGCCTAAGCCGTGTGAGCGGCTACACCTTC
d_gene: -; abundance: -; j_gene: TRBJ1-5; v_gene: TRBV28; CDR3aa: CASSLPTVGNQPQHF; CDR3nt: TGTGCCAGCAGTCTACCGACAGTTGGCAATCAGCCCCAGCATTTT
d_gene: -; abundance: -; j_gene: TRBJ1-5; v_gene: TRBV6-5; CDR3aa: CASSYLRGASQPQHF; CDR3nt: TGTGCCAGCAGTTATTTGCGCGGGGCGAGTCAGCCCCAGCATTTT
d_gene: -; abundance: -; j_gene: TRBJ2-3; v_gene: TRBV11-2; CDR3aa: CASSLIHGSGDTQYF; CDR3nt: TGTGCCAGCAGCTTAATCCATGGTTCGGGAGATACGCAGTATTTT
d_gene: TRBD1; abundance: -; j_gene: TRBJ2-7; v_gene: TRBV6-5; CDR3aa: CASSYPTGGRNEQYF; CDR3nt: TGTGCCAGCAGTTACCCGACAGGGGGCAGGAACGAGCAGTACTTC
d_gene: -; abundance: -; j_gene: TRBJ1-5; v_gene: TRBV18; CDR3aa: CASSREANQPQHF; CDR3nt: TGTGCCAGCTCACGGGAGGCCAATCAGCCCCAGCATTTT
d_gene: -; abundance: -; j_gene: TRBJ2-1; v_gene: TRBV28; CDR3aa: CASSFFQGPYNEQFF; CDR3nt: TGTGCCAGCAGTTTTTTCCAGGGCCCCTACAATGAGCAGTTCTTC
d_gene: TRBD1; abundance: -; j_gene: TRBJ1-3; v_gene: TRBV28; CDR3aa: CASSGTGGNTIYF; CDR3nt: TGTGCCAGCAGCGGGACAGGTGGAAACACCATATATTTT
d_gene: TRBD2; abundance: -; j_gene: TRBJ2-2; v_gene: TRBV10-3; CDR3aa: CATRQELAGALGELFF; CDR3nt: TGTGCCACACGACAAGAACTAGCGGGAGCTCTCGGGGAGCTGTTTTTT
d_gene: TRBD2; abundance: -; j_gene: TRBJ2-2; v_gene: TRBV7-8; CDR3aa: CASSRTSGIYTGELFF; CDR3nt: TGTGCCAGCAGCCGAACTAGCGGGATCTACACCGGGGAGCTGTTTTTT
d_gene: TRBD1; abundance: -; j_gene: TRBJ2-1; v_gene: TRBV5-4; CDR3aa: CASSLGTGNPYNEQFF; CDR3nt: TGTGCCAGCAGCTTGGGGACAGGGAACCCCTACAATGAGCAGTTCTTC
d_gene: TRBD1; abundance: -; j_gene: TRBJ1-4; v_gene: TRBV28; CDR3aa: CASRSARGTVYNEKLFF; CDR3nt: TGTGCCAGCAGATCCGCCCGCGGGACAGTATATAATGAAAAACTGTTTTTT
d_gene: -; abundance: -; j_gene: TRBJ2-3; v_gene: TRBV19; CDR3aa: CASSIQFGGRVDTQYF; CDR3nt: TGTGCCAGTAGTATTCAGTTTGGTGGCAGGGTAGATACGCAGTATTTT
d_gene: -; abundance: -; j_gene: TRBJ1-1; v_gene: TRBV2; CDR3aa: CATRTVMNTEAFF; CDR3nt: TGTGCCACCCGGACAGTTATGAACACTGAAGCTTTCTTT
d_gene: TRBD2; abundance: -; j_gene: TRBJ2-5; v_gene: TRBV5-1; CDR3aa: CASSPEAGRGETQYF; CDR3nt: TGCGCCAGCAGCCCAGAGGCAGGGCGGGGGGAGACCCAGTACTTC
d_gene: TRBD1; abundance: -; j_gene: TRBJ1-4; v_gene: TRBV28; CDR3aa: CASGRGPTNEKLFF; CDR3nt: TGTGCCAGCGGCAGGGGGCCAACTAATGAAAAACTGTTTTTT